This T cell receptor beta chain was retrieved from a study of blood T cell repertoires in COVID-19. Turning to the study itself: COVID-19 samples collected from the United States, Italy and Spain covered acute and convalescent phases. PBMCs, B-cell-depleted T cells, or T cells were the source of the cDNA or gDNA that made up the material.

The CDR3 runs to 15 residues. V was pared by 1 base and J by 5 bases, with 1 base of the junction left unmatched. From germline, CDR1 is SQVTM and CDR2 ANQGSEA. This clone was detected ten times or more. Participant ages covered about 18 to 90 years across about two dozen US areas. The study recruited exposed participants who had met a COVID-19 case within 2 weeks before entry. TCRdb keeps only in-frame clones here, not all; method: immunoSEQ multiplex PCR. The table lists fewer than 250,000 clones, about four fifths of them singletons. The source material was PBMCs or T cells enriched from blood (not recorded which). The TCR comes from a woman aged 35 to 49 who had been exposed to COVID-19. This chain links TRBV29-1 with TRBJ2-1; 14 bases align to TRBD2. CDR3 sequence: CSVEGLAGGHNEQFF. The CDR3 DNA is TGCAGCGTTGAAGGACTAGCGGGGGGGCACAATGAGCAGTTCTTC.